The 25 T cell receptor beta chains listed next were all sequenced from one sample in a study of T cell responses to AZD1222 COVID-19 vaccine. Generated by immunoSEQ multiplex PCR, the TCRdb table keeps only in-frame clones and is missing some. The sample records some 120,000 clones, 93% being singletons. Here the sequenced sample was peripheral blood, taken on day 0 of AZD1222 vaccination. These receptors all stem from an adult in good health.

The chain is built from TRBV11-2 and TRBJ1-6; D is ambiguous. This CDR3 is built from 12 residues. The germline V gene encodes CDR1 SGHAT and CDR2 FQNNGV. Trimming stripped 0 bases from V and 10 bases from J, with 4 bases between. This CDR3 reads CASSLDYSPLHF. The CDR3 coding sequence is TGTGCCAGCAGCTTAGATTACTCACCCCTCCACTTT.

This rearrangement joins TRBV20-1 to TRBJ1-6; TRBD1 aligns across 8 bases. CDR3 length: 14 amino acids. The V and J ends lost 3 bases and 9 bases, in that order; junction bases with no gene match: 7. Germline V gene data show CDR1 as DFQATT and CDR2 as SNEGSKA (reference sequence). For the CDR3, the DNA is TGCAGTGCTAGTTCCGGACAGGGAAGTTCACCCCTCCACTTT. Translation: CSASSGQGSSPLHF.

In nucleotides, the CDR3 is TGCGCCAGCAGCTCGGGACAGGGGATCAATGAGCAGTTCTTC. It is translated as CASSSGQGINEQFF. This chain uses TRBV5-1 with TRBJ2-1; 10 nucleotides match TRBD1. This CDR3 region has 14 residues. V lost 3 bases, J lost 6 bases, and 3 bases stayed unmatched. The germline V gene has CDR1 SGHRS and CDR2 YFSETQ.

The CDR3 region has the DNA TGTGCCTGGAGTGTGGGCGAGGGTCTTGAAGCTTTCTTT. It yields the protein CAWSVGEGLEAFF. V gene TRBV30 combines with J gene TRBJ1-1; D not certain. CDR3 size: 13 residues. In germline, CDR1 is GTSNPN, CDR2 SVGIG (reference sequence). Trimming removed 0 bases from V and 7 bases from J, with 12 bases in between.

A single count supports this clone. This rearrangement joins TRBV4-1 to TRBJ1-2; no clear D gene. V lost 0 bases to trimming and J lost 4 bases, with 12 bases between them. CDR1 and CDR2 (germline): MGHRA, YSYEKL. This CDR3 is built from 15 residues. The CDR3 loop is CASSQDIGKIYGYTF. The CDR3 DNA follows: TGCGCCAGCAGCCAAGATATAGGGAAGATCTATGGCTACACCTTC.

The CDR3 here is CASNLAGVNTEAFF. CDR3 bases: TGCGCCAGCAACCTAGCGGGGGTGAACACTGAAGCTTTCTTT. The chain has TRBV5-1 and TRBJ1-1, with D possibly being TRBD1 (5 bases). CDR1 is SGHRS, CDR2 YFSETQ, per germline. V was shortened by 6 bases and J by 0 bases, with 12 bases between the two germline ends. The CDR3 has 14 amino acids.

The chain joins TRBV6-2 or TRBV6-3 to TRBJ1-2, with no clear D. V lost 6 bases and J lost 7, with 15 bases in between. Germline lookup yields CDR1 MNHEY and CDR2 SVGEGT. The CDR3 totals 13 residues. CDR3 residues: CASSSGELRGYTF. The CDR3 DNA follows: TGTGCCAGCAGCTCAGGAGAACTTCGTGGCTACACCTTC.

This clone was observed once. The rearrangement links TRBV9 to TRBJ1-6; 7 bases align to TRBD1. V was clipped by 6 bases and J by 8 bases; unmatched bases: 11. This CDR3 has 15 residues. Germline lookup yields CDR1 SGDLS and CDR2 YYNGEE. The CDR3 bases are TGTGCCAGCACCTTATGGGACAGCTCGGATTCACCCCTCCACTTT. Translated: CASTLWDSSDSPLHF. The full variable domain, completed using reference TRBV9 and TRBJ1-6, is DSGVTQTPKHLITATGQRVTLRCSPRSGDLSVYWYQQSLDQGLQFLIQYYNGEERAKGNILERFSAQQFPDLHSELNLSSLELGDSALYFCASTLWDSSDSPLHFGNGTRLTVT.

V usage is TRBV5-8 and J usage is TRBJ2-2; 10 positions match TRBD1. V lost 6 bases to trimming and J lost 4 bases; unmatched junction nucleotides: 6. The CDR3 is made up of 15 amino acids. Per germline, CDR1 SGHTS and CDR2 YDEGEE. Here the CDR3 DNA reads TGTGCCAGCATCCGACGGACAGGGGGCACCGGGGAGCTGTTTTTT. This gives the protein CASIRRTGGTGELFF.

The rearrangement links TRBV12-5 to TRBJ2-2, with a possible D match to TRBD2 (5 bases). Germline V CDR1 and CDR2: LGHNT, FRNRAP. The ends were cut back, 7 bases at V and 14 bases at J, with 17 bases in the middle. This CDR3 comprises 12 residues. The CDR3 loop is CASVLGSEGLFF. CDR3 coding DNA: TGTGCTAGTGTCCTGGGTTCCGAGGGCCTGTTTTTT.

This chain connects TRBV4-1 to TRBJ1-2; D possibly corresponds to TRBD1 (5 bases). Germline V lookup: CDR1 MGHRA, CDR2 YSYEKL. Trimming took 1 base from V and 7 from J, leaving 13 bases between them. This CDR3 region has 14 residues. This CDR3 reads CASSQVRGNGGYTF. In DNA, the CDR3 is TGCGCCAGCAGCCAAGTAAGGGGAAATGGTGGCTACACCTTC.

The chain has TRBV28 and TRBJ2-5; D ambiguous. Per germline, CDR1 MDHEN and CDR2 SYDVKM. The V end was cut by 6 bases, the J end by 5 bases, with 13 bases between. The CDR3 sequence is 13 residues long. The CDR3 region is CASRTHVGETQYF. CDR3 sequence (DNA): TGTGCCAGCAGGACGCATGTGGGGGAGACCCAGTACTTC.

The chain uses TRBV24-1 and TRBJ2-3; D remains unclear. The CDR3 has 13 amino acids. V shed 5 bases and J shed 3 bases, with 8 bases lying between them. Germline V lookup: CDR1 KGHDR, CDR2 SFDVKD. DNA for the CDR3: TGTGCCACCAGTGCCTCGGTTACAGATACGCAGTATTTT. This gives the protein CATSASVTDTQYF.

J is TRBJ1-1 and V is TRBV6-5; D uncertain. V was cut by 2 bases and J by 1 base, with 8 bases left in between. The CDR3 runs 14 residues. Germline assignment: CDR1 MNHEY and CDR2 SVGAGI. The CDR3 DNA sequence: TGTGCCAGCAGTTACGGACTGACGAACACTGAAGCTTTCTTT. Protein: CASSYGLTNTEAFF.

This chain uses TRBV18 with TRBJ1-4, with no clear D. CDR3 length: 13 residues. V lost 3 bases and J lost 5, with 7 bases in between. Germline V gene data show CDR1 as KGHSH and CDR2 as LQKENI. The CDR3 DNA is TGTGCCAGCTCACCCCGGTCGAATGAAAAACTGTTTTTT. It codes for CASSPRSNEKLFF.

This chain connects TRBV30 to TRBJ1-5; maybe TRBD1 (5 bases). CDR3 length equals 14 residues. With 0 bases removed from V and 8 bases from J, the gap between germline ends came to 14 bases. CDR1 GTSNPN and CDR2 SVGIG come from the germline V gene (reference sequence). The CDR3 sequence is CAWSVNGGGEPQHF. CDR3 sequence (DNA): TGTGCCTGGAGTGTAAACGGGGGTGGAGAGCCCCAGCATTTT.

The V gene is TRBV2, the J gene TRBJ1-1, with TRBD1 matching 11 bases. The V gene end was trimmed by 6 bases and the J gene end by 5 bases; junction bases not matched to a gene: 5. CDR1 is SNHLY and CDR2 is FYNNEI in the germline V gene. This CDR3 spans 14 amino acids. The CDR3 here is CASRDRGRGTEAFF. CDR3 nucleotides: TGTGCCAGCAGGGACAGGGGGCGGGGTACTGAAGCTTTCTTT.

The chain combines TRBV5-1 with TRBJ2-4; D may be TRBD1 (5 bases). Trimming cost V 4 bases and J 0 bases, with 23 bases left between them. CDR3 length equals 19 residues. CDR1 and CDR2 (germline): SGHRS, YFSETQ. The CDR3 sequence: CASSDPGSTGQLAKNIQYF. CDR3 DNA: TGCGCCAGCAGCGATCCGGGCTCAACAGGTCAACTAGCCAAAAACATTCAGTACTTC.

About this clone: The same CDR3 is also encoded by other DNA sequences in this sample. The J gene is TRBJ2-7, the V gene TRBV6-5; no reliable D call. Per the germline V gene, CDR1 is MNHEY and CDR2 is SVGAGI. V dropped 3 bases and J dropped 1 base, with 7 bases sitting between them. The CDR3 is 13 amino acids. This chain's CDR3 is CASSYPGSYEQYF. The CDR3 coding sequence is TGTGCCAGCAGTTATCCCGGGTCCTACGAGCAGTACTTC.

V and J are TRBV5-1 and TRBJ1-2, with 8 nucleotides matching TRBD1. The V gene end was trimmed by 4 bases and the J gene end by 8 bases; junction bases not matched to a gene: 10. The CDR3 has 14 amino acids. Germline V gives CDR1 SGHRS, CDR2 YFSETQ. Written as DNA, the CDR3 is TGCGCCAGCAGCCCGGGACAGGCCGAGACGGGCTACACCTTC. Amino acids: CASSPGQAETGYTF.

The rearrangement joins TRBV7-2 to TRBJ2-5; D remains ambiguous. The length of the CDR3 is 15 residues. Trimming cost V 2 bases and J 5 bases, with 15 bases left between them. Germline loops: CDR1 SGHTA, CDR2 FQGNSA. The CDR3 loop reads CASSLRQADPETQYF. The CDR3 DNA reads as TGTGCCAGCAGCTTACGTCAAGCAGATCCGGAGACCCAGTACTTC.

The rearrangement links TRBV5-1 to TRBJ1-3; D not certain. The CDR3 is made up of 17 amino acids. Germline CDR1 and CDR2: SGHRS and YFSETQ. Trimming stripped 0 bases from V and 0 bases from J, with 13 bases between. CDR3 DNA sequence: TGCGCCAGCAGCTTGGCCTTGGGAGCCAACTCTGGAAACACCATATATTTT. It codes for CASSLALGANSGNTIYF.

CDR3 nucleotides: TGCGCCAGCAGCTCGGACAGGGTAGACTATGGCTACACCTTC. Translated: CASSSDRVDYGYTF. The chain employs TRBV5-1 and TRBJ1-2; 8 bases are a match to TRBD1. This CDR3 region has 14 residues. CDR1 SGHRS and CDR2 YFSETQ come from the germline V gene. Trimming took 3 bases from V and 3 from J; bases not matched to a gene: 4. The full variable domain, rest sourced from reference TRBV5-1 and TRBJ1-2, is KAGVTQTPRYLIKTRGQQVTLSCSPISGHRSVSWYQQTPGQGLQFLFEYFSETQRNKGNFPGRFSGRQFSNSRSEMNVSTLELGDSALYLCASSSDRVDYGYTFGSGTRLTVV.

J is TRBJ1-4 and V is TRBV5-4; 8 bases are a match to TRBD1. Germline-derived CDR1 and CDR2 are SGHNT and YYREEE (reference sequence). There are 15 residues in the CDR3. Trimming removed 4 bases from V and 7 bases from J; junction bases left unmatched: 9. The CDR3 is CASSPQQGVREKLFF. The CDR3 DNA follows: TGTGCCAGCAGCCCGCAACAGGGGGTGCGTGAAAAACTGTTTTTT.

The chain has TRBV7-3 and TRBJ2-1; D unclear. Germline CDR1 is SGHTA and CDR2 is FQGTGA. V lost 4 bases to trimming and J lost 0 bases, with 10 bases between them. This CDR3 contains 15 residues. The DNA for the CDR3 is TGTGCCAGCAGCTCCCAAGCGAGCTCCTACAATGAGCAGTTCTTC. This gives the protein CASSSQASSYNEQFF.